This T cell receptor beta chain was sequenced in a study of cytomegalovirus exposure and HLA in healthy donors. Trimming took 1 base from V and 5 from J, leaving 6 bases between them. Germline V gives CDR1 SGHDN, CDR2 FVKESK. CDR3 size: 13 residues. TCRdb's table, derived via immunoSEQ multiplex PCR, lists solely in-frame clones and lacks some. The sample yields over 100,000 clones, approximately 91% seen once. This clone has a handful of counts. Sequences were obtained from PBMCs. The chain links TRBV14 to TRBJ1-3; D uncertain. This TCR was sampled from a young woman in good health and CMV-seronegative. The CDR3 nucleotides are TGTGCCAGCAGCCAAGCTGACAGAAACACCATATATTTT. The encoded protein is CASSQADRNTIYF.